A selection of T cell receptor beta chains follows, all from one sample in a study of blood T cell repertoires in COVID-19. Generated by immunoSEQ multiplex PCR, the TCRdb table keeps only in-frame clones and is missing some. The table shows about 69,000 clones, with 85% to 90% occurring only once. The source material was peripheral blood. Source of these receptors: a man between 45 and 60 years old with acute or convalescent COVID-19. Both conserved end residues are part of each CDR3. Each record gives: V gene, J gene, D gene, clone size, CDR3 DNA, CDR3 protein. The D gene is left open where the match is weak. Size is omitted from some rows. Given values are once, few, many or a class for expanded clones.

v_call: TRBV27; j_call: TRBJ2-7; d_call: -; clone_size: -; cdr3_nt: TGTGCCAGCAGTTTAAAAGCCTCCGCCGACGAGCAGTACTTC; cdr3_aa: CASSLKASADEQYF
v_call: TRBV4-1; j_call: TRBJ2-7; d_call: TRBD2; clone_size: -; cdr3_nt: TGCGCCAGCAGCCAAGTCGCACTAGCGGGAGCCCCTTTCCTCTACGAGCAGTACTTC; cdr3_aa: CASSQVALAGAPFLYEQYF
v_call: TRBV3-1/TRBV3-2; j_call: TRBJ1-2; d_call: -; clone_size: -; cdr3_nt: TGTGCCAGCAGCCTGAGCGGGGCCGGCTACACCTTC; cdr3_aa: CASSLSGAGYTF
v_call: TRBV7-9; j_call: TRBJ2-5; d_call: -; clone_size: -; cdr3_nt: TGTGCCAGCAGCCAACCCGCCGGGATGGAGACCCAGTACTTC; cdr3_aa: CASSQPAGMETQYF
v_call: TRBV9; j_call: TRBJ2-7; d_call: TRBD2; clone_size: -; cdr3_nt: TGTGCCAGCAGCGTCAGCGGGACGCGGACCTACGAGCAGTACTTC; cdr3_aa: CASSVSGTRTYEQYF
v_call: TRBV5-5; j_call: TRBJ2-7; d_call: -; clone_size: -; cdr3_nt: TGTGCCAGCAGGCTAGGCCCCTACGAGCAGTACTTC; cdr3_aa: CASRLGPYEQYF
v_call: TRBV5-4; j_call: TRBJ2-7; d_call: -; clone_size: -; cdr3_nt: TGTGCCAGCAGCTTGGTGGGTAGCGGCTACGAGCAGTACTTC; cdr3_aa: CASSLVGSGYEQYF
v_call: TRBV9; j_call: TRBJ1-4; d_call: -; clone_size: -; cdr3_nt: TGTGCCAGCAGCCCTGAGGGGGCTAATGAAAAACTGTTTTTT; cdr3_aa: CASSPEGANEKLFF
v_call: TRBV30; j_call: TRBJ2-1; d_call: TRBD2; clone_size: -; cdr3_nt: TGTGCCTGCACCCCCCCCCTAGCGGGTCCCTCCTACAATGAGCAGTTCTTC; cdr3_aa: CACTPPLAGPSYNEQFF
v_call: TRBV10-1; j_call: TRBJ2-7; d_call: TRBD2; clone_size: few; cdr3_nt: TGCGCCAGCAGAGACGGGACTAGCGGGATTTACGAGCAGTACTTC; cdr3_aa: CASRDGTSGIYEQYF
v_call: TRBV5-1; j_call: TRBJ1-3; d_call: TRBD1; clone_size: few; cdr3_nt: TGCGCCAGCAGCTTGTCGGAGACAGGGAGCTCTGGAAACACCATATATTTT; cdr3_aa: CASSLSETGSSGNTIYF
v_call: TRBV3-1/TRBV3-2; j_call: TRBJ1-5; d_call: -; clone_size: -; cdr3_nt: TGTGCCAGCAGCCAAGCAGGGGCCAATCAGCCCCAGCATTTT; cdr3_aa: CASSQAGANQPQHF
v_call: TRBV5-1; j_call: TRBJ2-7; d_call: TRBD1; clone_size: -; cdr3_nt: TGCGCCAGCAGCTTGCCGCAGGGGGCCACCTACGAGCAGTACTTC; cdr3_aa: CASSLPQGATYEQYF
v_call: TRBV2; j_call: TRBJ2-2; d_call: -; clone_size: -; cdr3_nt: TGTGCCAGCAGGACGGGGGAGGACGGGGAGCTGTTTTTT; cdr3_aa: CASRTGEDGELFF
v_call: TRBV3-1/TRBV3-2; j_call: TRBJ2-1; d_call: -; clone_size: -; cdr3_nt: TGTGCCAGCACCTCCTGGGGCGGCTCCTACAATGAGCAGTTCTTC; cdr3_aa: CASTSWGGSYNEQFF
v_call: TRBV28; j_call: TRBJ1-5; d_call: TRBD1; clone_size: once; cdr3_nt: TGTGCCAGCAGTCGCTACAGGGGGCAATGGGTCAATCAGCCCCAGCATTTT; cdr3_aa: CASSRYRGQWVNQPQHF
v_call: TRBV15; j_call: TRBJ1-4; d_call: -; clone_size: -; cdr3_nt: TGTGCCACCAGCAGTGCCCAGGGTGAAAAACTGTTTTTT; cdr3_aa: CATSSAQGEKLFF
v_call: TRBV11-3; j_call: TRBJ2-1; d_call: TRBD2; clone_size: -; cdr3_nt: TGTGCCAGCAGCTTAGTGGTAGCGAGCGGGAGGGCCAATGAGCAGTTCTTC; cdr3_aa: CASSLVVASGRANEQFF
v_call: TRBV4-1; j_call: TRBJ2-5; d_call: -; clone_size: few; cdr3_nt: TGCGCCAGCAGCCACCTACAGGGAGGGACAGAGACCCAGTACTTC; cdr3_aa: CASSHLQGGTETQYF
v_call: TRBV5-4; j_call: TRBJ1-3; d_call: -; clone_size: once; cdr3_nt: TGTGCCACTGTCTCTGGAAACACCATATATTTT; cdr3_aa: CATVSGNTIYF
v_call: TRBV19; j_call: TRBJ1-1; d_call: -; clone_size: -; cdr3_nt: TGTGCCAGTAGTATAGAGGCAGGGGCCTACACTGAAGCTTTCTTT; cdr3_aa: CASSIEAGAYTEAFF
v_call: TRBV7-6; j_call: TRBJ2-1; d_call: -; clone_size: -; cdr3_nt: TGTGCCAGCAGCACCCGACAAACAGTGTACAATGAGCAGTTCTTC; cdr3_aa: CASSTRQTVYNEQFF
v_call: TRBV19; j_call: TRBJ1-5; d_call: TRBD1; clone_size: -; cdr3_nt: TGTGCCAGTAGTGTTACAGGGGTAAATCAGCCCCAGCATTTT; cdr3_aa: CASSVTGVNQPQHF
v_call: TRBV14; j_call: TRBJ1-4; d_call: TRBD1; clone_size: -; cdr3_nt: TGTGCCAGCAGCCCCGGGACAGGGAAGGCTAATGAAAAACTGTTTTTT; cdr3_aa: CASSPGTGKANEKLFF
v_call: TRBV5-5; j_call: TRBJ2-7; d_call: TRBD2; clone_size: -; cdr3_nt: TGTGCCAGCAGCTTGGCGGGGGGTGAGAGGTACGAGCAGTACTTC; cdr3_aa: CASSLAGGERYEQYF
v_call: TRBV11-2; j_call: TRBJ1-1; d_call: -; clone_size: -; cdr3_nt: TGTGCCAGCAGCCTCCGGGGAGGGAACACTGAAGCTTTCTTT; cdr3_aa: CASSLRGGNTEAFF
v_call: TRBV7-8; j_call: TRBJ1-1; d_call: -; clone_size: -; cdr3_nt: TGTGCCAGCAGCTTTTCGGGGATTGAAGCTTTCTTT; cdr3_aa: CASSFSGIEAFF
v_call: TRBV7-2; j_call: TRBJ2-2; d_call: TRBD2; clone_size: -; cdr3_nt: TGTGCCAGCAGCGTTAGCGGGGGCACCGGGGAGCTGTTTTTT; cdr3_aa: CASSVSGGTGELFF
v_call: TRBV10-3; j_call: TRBJ2-5; d_call: -; clone_size: -; cdr3_nt: TGTGCCATCAGTGAGGAGACGGGACTTGGGACCCAGTACTTC; cdr3_aa: CAISEETGLGTQYF
v_call: TRBV4-3; j_call: TRBJ2-3; d_call: TRBD2; clone_size: -; cdr3_nt: TGCGCCAGCAGCCAAGATCTCGCTAGCGGTACCACAGATACGCAGTATTTT; cdr3_aa: CASSQDLASGTTDTQYF
v_call: TRBV19; j_call: TRBJ1-6; d_call: TRBD1; clone_size: -; cdr3_nt: TGTGCCAGTAGTTCCTGGACAGGGACTTCACCCCTCCACTTT; cdr3_aa: CASSSWTGTSPLHF
v_call: TRBV29-1; j_call: TRBJ2-7; d_call: TRBD2; clone_size: -; cdr3_nt: TGCAGCGTTGCCAGGACTAGCGCTTCTGGGCTACACGAGCAGTACTTC; cdr3_aa: CSVARTSASGLHEQYF
v_call: TRBV5-8; j_call: TRBJ2-7; d_call: TRBD2; clone_size: -; cdr3_nt: TGTGCCAGCAGCACAATGACTAGCGCGGCCGAGCAGTACTTC; cdr3_aa: CASSTMTSAAEQYF
v_call: TRBV29-1; j_call: TRBJ1-1; d_call: -; clone_size: -; cdr3_nt: TGCAGCGTTGCTTTGGAGACAGAGCTCACTGAAGCTTTCTTT; cdr3_aa: CSVALETELTEAFF
v_call: TRBV4-1; j_call: TRBJ1-6; d_call: TRBD1; clone_size: -; cdr3_nt: TGCGCCAGCAGCCAATTGGGACAGGGTTATAATTCACCCCTCCACTTT; cdr3_aa: CASSQLGQGYNSPLHF
v_call: TRBV27; j_call: TRBJ1-3; d_call: TRBD1; clone_size: -; cdr3_nt: TGTGCCAGCAGGGGTAGACAGGGAAGCTCTGGAAACACCATATATTTT; cdr3_aa: CASRGRQGSSGNTIYF
v_call: TRBV7-6; j_call: TRBJ2-5; d_call: -; clone_size: -; cdr3_nt: TGTGCCAGCAGCTTAGGTCCCCCCGACCCCTTCGCGGGCTCACAAGAGACCCAGTACTTC; cdr3_aa: CASSLGPPDPFAGSQETQYF
v_call: TRBV18; j_call: TRBJ2-1; d_call: -; clone_size: -; cdr3_nt: TGTGCCAGCTCGCGGGGCCCTAGTCGTAGTAATGAGCAGTTCTTC; cdr3_aa: CASSRGPSRSNEQFF
v_call: TRBV19; j_call: TRBJ2-2; d_call: TRBD2; clone_size: -; cdr3_nt: TGTGCCAGCTGGAAGGCTAGCGGGAGGGCAGGGGTCACCGGGGAGCTGTTTTTT; cdr3_aa: CASWKASGRAGVTGELFF
v_call: TRBV6-2/TRBV6-3; j_call: TRBJ1-5; d_call: -; clone_size: -; cdr3_nt: TGTGCCAGCAGTTACTCGACTCTCCAGGGCATTGGTAATCAGCCCCAGCATTTT; cdr3_aa: CASSYSTLQGIGNQPQHF
v_call: TRBV19; j_call: TRBJ1-2; d_call: -; clone_size: once; cdr3_nt: TGTGCCAGTAGTATACAGACAGCCATTAACTATGGCTACACCTTC; cdr3_aa: CASSIQTAINYGYTF
v_call: TRBV16; j_call: TRBJ2-7; d_call: -; clone_size: -; cdr3_nt: TGTGCCAGCAGCCAATTCTACGACAGCTCCTACGAGCAGTACTTC; cdr3_aa: CASSQFYDSSYEQYF